Sequencing of this T cell receptor beta chain was carried out in a study of OX40 agonist ivuxolimab in advanced cancers. Trimming cost V 1 base and J 6 bases; bases outside gene matches: 17. The CDR3 extends over 19 amino acids. Germline V lookup: CDR1 LGHNA, CDR2 YSLEER. Here immunoSEQ multiplex PCR was the method, and the copy in TCRdb shows in-frame clones only, minus some. This table has approximately 74,000 clones, about 92% appearing once. The chain is built from TRBV4-3 and TRBJ2-4, with TRBD2 matching 8 bases. This specimen was CD4+ or CD8+ T cells sorted from blood, taken in a trial of the OX40 agonist ivuxolimab. The source is an adult with an advanced solid tumor such as melanoma, head and neck, liver or kidney cancer. The CDR3 DNA reads TGCGCCAGCAGCCAAGGACGGCCTAGCGGGCTCTGGCCAAGAAACATTCAGTACTTC. Protein sequence: CASSQGRPSGLWPRNIQYF.